The clone carrying this T cell receptor beta chain was seen repeatedly, ten times or more. The read falls 3 residues short of the CDR3 end, and the missing part is taken from the germline J gene. The source of the sample is a study of T cell clonality in common variable immunodeficiency. Method: immunoSEQ multiplex PCR; TCRdb's copy keeps in-frame clones and lacks some. The table lists about 60,000 clones, with no singletons. Looked up from germline, CDR1 is SEHNR and CDR2 is FQNEAQ (reference sequence). This CDR3 has 15 amino acids. V was clipped by 5 bases and J by 4 bases; unmatched bases: 6. Sequences were obtained from peripheral blood mononuclear cells. The TCR was taken from a person between 18 and 75 years old in good health. The J gene is TRBJ2-1, the V gene TRBV7-9, with 9 bases matching TRBD1. The sequenced CDR3 bases are TGTGCCAGCAGCCCCGGGACAGGGCCATACAATGAG. Protein sequence: CASSPGTGPYNE. From start to end, the CDR3 is CASSPGTGPYNEQFF.